This TCR beta chain derives from a study of blood T cell repertoires in COVID-19. Enrollment of patients from Seattle took place during active infection, with longitudinal follow-up. Germline-derived CDR1 and CDR2 are SEHNR and FQNEAQ (reference sequence). This CDR3 comprises 14 residues. The V and J ends lost 5 bases and 9 bases, in that order; junction bases with no gene match: 7. Here immunoSEQ multiplex PCR was the method, and the copy in TCRdb shows in-frame clones only, minus some. The repertoire includes some 110,000 clones, more than 85% of them detected once, and about 2% sits in the top ten.

This chain connects TRBV7-9 to TRBJ1-4, with 9 positions matching TRBD1. The TCR originated in a man in his forties or fifties with COVID-19, enrolled during active disease. What was sequenced was peripheral blood. This CDR3 is CASSIGTGSQKLFF. The CDR3 nucleotides read TGTGCCAGCAGCATTGGGACAGGGTCTCAAAAACTGTTTTTT.